One sample yielded the 2 T cell receptor beta chains listed below, sequenced in a study of PD-1 blockade in classical Hodgkin lymphoma. The protocol was immunoSEQ multiplex PCR, while the TCRdb copy is restricted to in-frame clones and leaves out a portion. The table has roughly 140,000 clones, about 78% seen once. All trial patients relapsed after autologous stem cell transplantation. The specimen was peripheral blood mononuclear cells (PBMCs), collected before the second cycle of nivolumab. Receptors were obtained from a human donor with classical Hodgkin lymphoma.

V is TRBV6-5 and J is TRBJ1-2; TRBD1 matches 8 bases. CDR3 length: 15 residues. Germline CDR1 and CDR2: MNHEY and SVGAGI. J gave up 7 bases and V 7 bases, and 14 bases lay outside the gene matches. This CDR3 reads CASTPTPGGAGGYTF. DNA for the CDR3: TGTGCCAGCACCCCAACCCCAGGGGGCGCTGGTGGCTACACCTTC.

CDR3 sequence reads: CASGTGELFF. Written as DNA, the CDR3 is TGTGCCAGCGGCACCGGGGAGCTGTTTTTT. The genes are TRBV6-6 and TRBJ2-2; D is unresolved. V dropped 8 bases and J dropped 4 bases, with 2 bases sitting between them. The CDR3 covers 10 residues. The germline V gene encodes CDR1 MNHNY and CDR2 SVGAGI (reference sequence).